This TCR beta chain was sequenced for a study of control samples from healthy donors and cancer patients. V shed 3 bases and J shed 0 bases, with 13 bases lying between them. CDR3 length: 16 residues. Germline assignment: CDR1 SGHNT and CDR2 YYREEE (reference sequence). Measured with immunoSEQ multiplex PCR; TCRdb has only the in-frame clones, and not every one. The sample shows approximately 150,000 clones, roughly nine tenths of them seen only once. The V and J genes are TRBV5-4 and TRBJ1-3, with D tentatively TRBD1 (5 bases). Material for sequencing was blood. This TCR was recovered from a man aged 25 to 40 in good health. CDR3 amino acids: CASSSGGASSGNTIYF. CDR3 DNA: TGTGCCAGCAGCTCTGGAGGGGCGAGCTCTGGAAACACCATATATTTT.